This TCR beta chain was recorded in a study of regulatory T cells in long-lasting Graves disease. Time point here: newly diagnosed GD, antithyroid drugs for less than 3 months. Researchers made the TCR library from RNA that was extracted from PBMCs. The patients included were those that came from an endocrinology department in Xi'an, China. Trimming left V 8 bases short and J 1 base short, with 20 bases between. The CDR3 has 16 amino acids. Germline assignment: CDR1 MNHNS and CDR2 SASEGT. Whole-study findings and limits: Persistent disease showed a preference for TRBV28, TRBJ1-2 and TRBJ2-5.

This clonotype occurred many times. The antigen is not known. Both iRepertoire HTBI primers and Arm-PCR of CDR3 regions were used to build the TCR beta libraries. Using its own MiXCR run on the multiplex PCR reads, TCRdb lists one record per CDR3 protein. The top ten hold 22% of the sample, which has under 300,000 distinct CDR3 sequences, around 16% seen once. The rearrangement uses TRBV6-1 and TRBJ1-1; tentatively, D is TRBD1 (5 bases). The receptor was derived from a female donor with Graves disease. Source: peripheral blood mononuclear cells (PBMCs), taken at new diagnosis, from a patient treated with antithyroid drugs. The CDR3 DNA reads TGTGCCAGCCGAGAGACAGTCAGCAGGTCGAACACTGAAGCTTTCTTT. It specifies CASRETVSRSNTEAFF.